This T cell receptor beta chain came from a study of blood T cell repertoires in COVID-19. Study details: Italy, Spain and the United States were the sources of the convalescent and acute COVID-19 samples. PBMCs, B-cell-depleted T cells, or T cells were the source of the cDNA or gDNA that made up the material.

Clinical history as reported by participants underpinned cohort assignment. Resolution of symptoms, clearance, or two negative PCRs was present in recovered Cohort 3 donors. This clone is a singleton in its sample. The assay was immunoSEQ multiplex PCR, and TCRdb's table has in-frame clones only and misses some. The sample carries under 300,000 clones, around 90% recorded once. The germline CDR1 and CDR2 sequences are MRHNA and SNTAGT. The V and J ends lost 6 bases and 1 base, in that order; junction bases with no gene match: 15. This CDR3 has 18 amino acids. This clonotype was sampled from a woman in her late teens or twenties who had recovered from COVID-19. The V gene is TRBV6-4, the J gene TRBJ1-5, with TRBD1 matching 7 bases. The material sequenced was PBMCs or T cells enriched from blood (not recorded which). CDR3 amino acids: CASSDEKIRGASNQPQHF. The CDR3, as DNA: TGTGCCAGCAGCGACGAAAAGATCAGGGGGGCAAGCAATCAGCCCCAGCATTTT.